Detailed here is one T cell receptor (beta chain). The antigen remains unidentified. Data came from immunoSEQ multiplex PCR; TCRdb stores just in-frame clones and leaves some out. The sample has some 120,000 clones; roughly 94% are singletons. The CDR3 runs 14 residues. The V gene lost 3 bases and the J gene lost 2 bases, with 9 bases spanning the gap. From germline, CDR1 is LGHNA and CDR2 YNFKEQ. The source of the sample is a study of siplizumab effects on memory and regulatory T cells. Study-wide points: Roughly 75-96% of proliferating clones (CD4+ or CD8+) could not be assigned a naive or memory phenotype.

This sequence joins TRBV4-2 and TRBJ2-3; D uncertain. Sequences were obtained from non-Treg CD4+ T cells sorted from blood. This sequence was found in a human donor in good health. In DNA form, the CDR3 reads TGTGCCAGCAGCCACCTTCAACCCACAGATACGCAGTATTTT. This encodes CASSHLQPTDTQYF.